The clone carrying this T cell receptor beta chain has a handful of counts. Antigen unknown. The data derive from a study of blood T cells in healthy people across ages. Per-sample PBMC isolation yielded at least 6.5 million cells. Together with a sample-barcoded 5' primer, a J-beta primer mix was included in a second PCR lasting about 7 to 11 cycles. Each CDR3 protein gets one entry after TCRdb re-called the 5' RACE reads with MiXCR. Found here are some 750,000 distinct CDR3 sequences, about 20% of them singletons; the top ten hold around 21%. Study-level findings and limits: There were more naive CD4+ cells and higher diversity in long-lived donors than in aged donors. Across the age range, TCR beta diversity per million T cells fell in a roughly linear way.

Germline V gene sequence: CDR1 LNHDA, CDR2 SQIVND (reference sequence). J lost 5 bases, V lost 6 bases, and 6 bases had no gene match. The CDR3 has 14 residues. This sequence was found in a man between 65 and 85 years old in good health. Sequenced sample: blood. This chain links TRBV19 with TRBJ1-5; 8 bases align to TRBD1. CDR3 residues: CASSRTGLDQPQHF. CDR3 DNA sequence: TGTGCCAGTAGCAGGACAGGGTTAGATCAGCCCCAGCATTTT.